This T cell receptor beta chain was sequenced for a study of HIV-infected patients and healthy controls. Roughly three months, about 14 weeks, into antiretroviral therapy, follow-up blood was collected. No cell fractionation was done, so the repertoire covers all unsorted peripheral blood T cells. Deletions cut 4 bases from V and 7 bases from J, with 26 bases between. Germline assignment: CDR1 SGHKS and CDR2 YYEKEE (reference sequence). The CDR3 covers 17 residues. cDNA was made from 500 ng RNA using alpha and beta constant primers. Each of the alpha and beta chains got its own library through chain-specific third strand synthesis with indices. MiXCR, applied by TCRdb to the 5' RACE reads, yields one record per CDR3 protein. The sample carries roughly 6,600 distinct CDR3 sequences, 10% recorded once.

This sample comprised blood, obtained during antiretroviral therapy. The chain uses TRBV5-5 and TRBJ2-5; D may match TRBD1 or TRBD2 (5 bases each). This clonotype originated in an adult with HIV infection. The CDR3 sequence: CASSPRDPPRERRTQYF. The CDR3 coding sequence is TGTGCCAGCAGCCCCAGGGACCCTCCAAGAGAGAGGAGGACCCAGTACTTC.